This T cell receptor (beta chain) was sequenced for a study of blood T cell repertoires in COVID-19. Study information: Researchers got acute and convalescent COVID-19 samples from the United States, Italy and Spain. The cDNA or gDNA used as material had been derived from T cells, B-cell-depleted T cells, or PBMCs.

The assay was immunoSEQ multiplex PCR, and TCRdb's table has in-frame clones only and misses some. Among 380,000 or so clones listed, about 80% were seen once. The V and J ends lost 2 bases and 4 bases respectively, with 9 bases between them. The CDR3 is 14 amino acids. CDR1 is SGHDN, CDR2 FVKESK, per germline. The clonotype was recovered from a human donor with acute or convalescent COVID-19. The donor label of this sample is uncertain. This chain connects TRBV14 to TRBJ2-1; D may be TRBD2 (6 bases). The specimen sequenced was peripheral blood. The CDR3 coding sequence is TGTGCCAGCAGCCAATCGCGGGATTACAATGAGCAGTTCTTC. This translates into CASSQSRDYNEQFF.